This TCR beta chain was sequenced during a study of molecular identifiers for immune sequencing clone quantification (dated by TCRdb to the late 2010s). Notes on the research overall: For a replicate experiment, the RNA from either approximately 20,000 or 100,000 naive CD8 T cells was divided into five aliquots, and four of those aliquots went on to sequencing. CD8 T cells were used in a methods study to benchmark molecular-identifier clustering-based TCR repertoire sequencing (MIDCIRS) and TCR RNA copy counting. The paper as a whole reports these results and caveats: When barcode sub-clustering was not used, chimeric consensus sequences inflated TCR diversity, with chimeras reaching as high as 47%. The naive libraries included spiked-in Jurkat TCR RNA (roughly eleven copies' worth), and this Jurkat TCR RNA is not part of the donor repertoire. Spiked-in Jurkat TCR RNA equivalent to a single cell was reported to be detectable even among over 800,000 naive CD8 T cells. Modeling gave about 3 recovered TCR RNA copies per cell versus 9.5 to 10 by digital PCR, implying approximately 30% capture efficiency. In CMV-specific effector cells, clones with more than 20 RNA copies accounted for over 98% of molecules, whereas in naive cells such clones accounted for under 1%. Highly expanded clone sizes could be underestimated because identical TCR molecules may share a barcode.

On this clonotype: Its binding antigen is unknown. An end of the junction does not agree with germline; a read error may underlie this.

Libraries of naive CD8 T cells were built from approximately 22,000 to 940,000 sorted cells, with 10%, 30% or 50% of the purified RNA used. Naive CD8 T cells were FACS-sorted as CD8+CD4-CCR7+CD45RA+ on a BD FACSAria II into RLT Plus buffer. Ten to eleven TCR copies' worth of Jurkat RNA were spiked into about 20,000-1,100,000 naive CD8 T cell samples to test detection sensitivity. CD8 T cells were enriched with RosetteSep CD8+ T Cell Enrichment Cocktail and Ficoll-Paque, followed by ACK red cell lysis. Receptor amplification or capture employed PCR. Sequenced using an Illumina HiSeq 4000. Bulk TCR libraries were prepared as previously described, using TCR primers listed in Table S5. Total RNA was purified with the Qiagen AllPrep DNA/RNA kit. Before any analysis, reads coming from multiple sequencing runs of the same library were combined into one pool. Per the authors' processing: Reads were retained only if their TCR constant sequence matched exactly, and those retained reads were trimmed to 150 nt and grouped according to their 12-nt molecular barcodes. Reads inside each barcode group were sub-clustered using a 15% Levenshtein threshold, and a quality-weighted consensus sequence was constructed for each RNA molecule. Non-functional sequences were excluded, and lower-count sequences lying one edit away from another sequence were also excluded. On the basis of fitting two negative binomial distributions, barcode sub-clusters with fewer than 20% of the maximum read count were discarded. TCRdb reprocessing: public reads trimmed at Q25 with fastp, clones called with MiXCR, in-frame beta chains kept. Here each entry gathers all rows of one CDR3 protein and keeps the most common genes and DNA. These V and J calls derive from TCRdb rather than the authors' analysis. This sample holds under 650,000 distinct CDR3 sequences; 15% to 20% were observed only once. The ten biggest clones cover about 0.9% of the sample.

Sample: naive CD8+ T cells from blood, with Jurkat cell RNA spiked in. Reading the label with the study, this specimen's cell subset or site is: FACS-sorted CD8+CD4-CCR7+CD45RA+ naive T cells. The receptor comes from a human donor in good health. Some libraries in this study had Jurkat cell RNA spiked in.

The CDR3 protein sequence reads: CASSPGTSELNERYF. Here is the DNA: TGTGCCAGCAGCCCCGGGACTAGCGAGTTGAACGAGCGGTACTTC. The rearrangement joined TRBV5-8 to TRBJ2-7; 10 bases in between match TRBD2. CDR1 SGHTS and CDR2 YDEGEE are derived from the germline V gene. Taken from cysteine to phenylalanine, the CDR3 has 15 residues. Only CDR3 DNA is held: 45 bases, read in frame from base 1.